The 20 T cell receptor beta chains given below trace back to one sample, sequenced in a study of T cells after yellow fever vaccination. Via MiXCR, TCRdb re-called the 5' RACE reads, giving one row per CDR3 protein. The data contain 230,000 or so distinct CDR3 sequences, approximately 3.8% of them singletons. The specimen was PBMCs, collected 15 days after the yellow fever booster vaccination. These receptors were taken from a man aged 18 to 30 who received the YFV17D yellow fever vaccine.

For this clonotype: At one boundary the junction diverges from the germline segment, which might be a read error. The rearrangement uses TRBV10-3 and TRBJ1-2; D remains unclear. The CDR3 extends over 14 amino acids. Germline loops: CDR1 ENHRY, CDR2 SYGVKD. The CDR3 region has the DNA TGTACCATCAGTGAGTCGGGCAGTAACTATGGCTACACCTTC. It specifies CTISESGSNYGYTF.

This clonotype was found many times. The CDR3 region has the DNA TGTGCCAGCAGCTTGCTAGCGGGGGGAGTCTACAATGAGCAGTTCTTC. Amino acid sequence: CASSLLAGGVYNEQFF. V usage is TRBV7-2 and J usage is TRBJ2-1, with 11 bases aligning to TRBD2. CDR1 is SGHTA and CDR2 is FQGNSA in the germline V gene. The CDR3 is 16 amino acids. V shed 3 bases and J 3 bases; nucleotides not matched to a gene: 4.

The gene calls are TRBV5-6 and TRBJ2-7; 8 bases are a match to TRBD2. Losses at the gene ends were 2 bases for V and 6 bases for J; bases not matched to a gene: 7. This CDR3 has 14 amino acids. The germline V gene has CDR1 SGHDT and CDR2 YYEEEE. The CDR3 DNA reads TGTGCCAGCAGCTTAGGCGCGGGGGGTGTCGAGCAGTACTTC. Translation: CASSLGAGGVEQYF.

This clonotype has just a few counts. This chain links TRBV11-1 with TRBJ1-1; TRBD1 might be the D (5 bases). V was pared by 1 base and J by 14 bases, with 17 bases between. Germline V gene sequence: CDR1 SGHAT, CDR2 FQDESV (reference sequence). The CDR3 totals 13 residues. This CDR3 is CASSLDRRRGRFF. CDR3 bases: TGTGCCAGCAGCTTAGACAGGCGAAGAGGTAGATTCTTT.

This clonotype was found many times. The chain is built from TRBV5-1 and TRBJ2-7, with 8 bases matching TRBD1. In germline, CDR1 is SGHRS, CDR2 YFSETQ. V lost 4 bases, J lost 5 bases, and 11 bases stayed unmatched. This CDR3 is built from 15 residues. The CDR3 bases are TGCGCCAGCAGCCTCTCGGCAGGGGGCTTCGACGAGCAGTACTTC. Translated, it gives CASSLSAGGFDEQYF.

This clonotype appeared many times. The rearrangement joins TRBV12-3 or TRBV12-4 to TRBJ1-5; 8 bases align to TRBD1. CDR3 length: 17 amino acids. V trimming: 6 bases; J trimming: 0 bases; junction bases outside the gene matches: 10. CDR3 in amino acids: CASSRGTGASSNQPQHF. In DNA form, the CDR3 reads TGTGCCAGCAGCCGTGGGACAGGCGCTAGTAGCAATCAGCCCCAGCATTTT.

This clonotype has a count of ten or more. The chain joins TRBV2 to TRBJ2-7; D is perhaps TRBD1 (5 bases). V was clipped by 3 bases and J by 4 bases, with 13 bases between them. Germline lookup yields CDR1 SNHLY and CDR2 FYNNEI. The length of the CDR3 is 14 residues. The CDR3 here is CASSEETAIYEQYV. The CDR3 region has the DNA TGTGCCAGCAGTGAGGAGACAGCTATTTACGAGCAGTACGTC.

This clonotype was counted at least ten times. This sequence joins TRBV4-1 and TRBJ1-4; D remains unclear. The V gene's germline CDR1 is MGHRA and CDR2 YSYEKL. This CDR3 contains 14 residues. V was cut by 2 bases and J by 5 bases, with 9 bases left in between. CDR3 region: CASSQTGGNEKLFF. The DNA for the CDR3 is TGCGCCAGCAGCCAAACGGGTGGGAATGAAAAACTGTTTTTT.

This clonotype was counted at least ten times. The V call is TRBV7-2, the J call TRBJ1-2; possible D gene TRBD1, 6 bases. This CDR3 spans 14 amino acids. Between the trimmed V and J ends, which lost 1 base and 4 bases, there was a span of 10 bases. Germline V gene data show CDR1 as SGHTA and CDR2 as FQGNSA. The CDR3 coding sequence is TGTGCCAGCAGCTTAGGACAGGATGGCTATGGCTACACCTTC. It translates to CASSLGQDGYGYTF.

The rearrangement uses TRBV6-5 and TRBJ2-5; D may be TRBD1 or TRBD2 (5 bases each). Germline V gene data show CDR1 as MNHEY and CDR2 as SVGAGI. Trimming stripped 5 bases from V and 1 base from J, with 14 bases between. The CDR3 spans 15 residues. CDR3 coding DNA: TGTGCCAGCAGTATGGTCGGGACGGCCCAAGAGACCCAGTACTTC. Encoded protein: CASSMVGTAQETQYF.

This clonotype was seen ten or more times. The chain uses TRBV20-1 and TRBJ2-4, with TRBD1 as a possible D gene (6 bases). Germline CDR1 is DFQATT and CDR2 is SNEGSKA (reference sequence). V lost 7 bases and J 0 bases, leaving 13 bases between the germline ends. CDR3 length: 14 amino acids. The CDR3 DNA is TGCAGTGTGGACAGTAGGATAGCCAAAAACATTCAGTACTTC. Translated: CSVDSRIAKNIQYF.

This clonotype has a count of ten or more. This chain uses TRBV24-1 with TRBJ2-1, with 10 bases identical to TRBD1. This CDR3 is 16 amino acids long. Germline V gene sequence: CDR1 KGHDR, CDR2 SFDVKD. V lost 4 bases and J lost 7; bases outside the gene matches: 9. The CDR3 DNA sequence: TGTGCCACCAGTGAGGGGGACAGGGGCCCTCGGAATGAGCAGTTCTTC. The encoded protein is CATSEGDRGPRNEQFF.

This clonotype was seen many times. CDR3 residues: CASSQELAGSYEQYF. DNA of the CDR3: TGTGCCAGCAGCCAAGAACTAGCGGGGAGCTACGAGCAGTACTTC. The chain recombines TRBV4-2 with TRBJ2-7; 10 nucleotides line up with TRBD2. Per germline, CDR1 LGHNA and CDR2 YNFKEQ. J lost 3 bases, V lost 0 bases, and 2 bases had no gene match. The CDR3 has 15 residues.

This clonotype was observed many times. This rearrangement joins TRBV20-1 to TRBJ2-7; perhaps TRBD1 as D (5 bases). This CDR3 region has 14 residues. Deletions cut 0 bases from V and 5 bases from J, with 14 bases between. Looked up from germline, CDR1 is DFQATT and CDR2 is SNEGSKA (reference sequence). DNA for the CDR3: TGCAGTGCTAGAGATGGTAAGGGGTACGACGAGCAGTACTTC. Protein sequence: CSARDGKGYDEQYF.

This clonotype appeared many times. V and J are TRBV5-1 and TRBJ2-1, with 11 bases lining up with TRBD2. This CDR3 is built from 14 residues. Germline CDR1 SGHRS, CDR2 YFSETQ. Trimming removed 5 bases from V and 9 bases from J; junction bases left unmatched: 7. The CDR3 reads CASSGTSGGGEQFF. For the CDR3, the DNA is TGCGCCAGCAGTGGTACTAGCGGGGGAGGTGAGCAGTTCTTC. Complete variable domain (other parts from reference TRBV5-1 and TRBJ2-1): KAGVTQTPRYLIKTRGQQVTLSCSPISGHRSVSWYQQTPGQGLQFLFEYFSETQRNKGNFPGRFSGRQFSNSRSEMNVSTLELGDSALYLCASSGTSGGGEQFFGPGTRLTVL.

This clonotype was observed many times. The rearrangement links TRBV5-1 to TRBJ2-3; D is possibly TRBD1 (5 bases). V was cut by 6 bases and J by 3 bases, with 11 bases left in between. The CDR3 is 13 residues long. Germline V CDR1 and CDR2: SGHRS, YFSETQ. The CDR3 DNA is TGCGCCAGCAAAGTTCAGGGAACAGATACGCAGTATTTT. Its protein product is CASKVQGTDTQYF.

This clonotype was seen more than once but under ten times. This chain joins TRBV6-5 and TRBJ2-1, with D perhaps given as TRBD1 or TRBD2 (6 bases each). CDR3 length: 19 residues. With 0 bases removed from V and 0 bases from J, the gap between germline ends came to 18 bases. Germline V gene data show CDR1 as MNHEY and CDR2 as SVGAGI. CDR3 sequence: CASSYSNPGAGGSYNEQFF. The CDR3 DNA is TGTGCCAGCAGTTACTCGAACCCGGGGGCCGGGGGCTCCTACAATGAGCAGTTCTTC.

This clonotype was seen many times. The CDR3 region is CASSARYQETQYF. CDR3 nucleotide sequence: TGTGCCAGCAGCGCGCGGTACCAAGAGACCCAGTACTTC. The chain links TRBV7-6 to TRBJ2-5; unclear D gene. The CDR3 extends over 13 amino acids. The germline V gene encodes CDR1 SGHVS and CDR2 FNYEAQ. V dropped 5 bases and J dropped 0 bases, with 7 bases sitting between them. The full variable domain, with the rest looked up from reference TRBV7-6 and TRBJ2-5, is GAGVSQSPRYKVTKRGQDVALRCDPISGHVSLYWYRQALGQGPEFLTYFNYEAQQDKSGLPNDRFSAERPEGSISTLTIQRTEQRDSAMYRCASSARYQETQYFGPGTRLLVL.

In its sample, this clonotype was seen many times. The chain links TRBV5-1 to TRBJ2-3; the D gene is possibly TRBD2 (6 bases). Germline CDR1 is SGHRS and CDR2 is YFSETQ. Trimming took off 4 bases at V and 0 bases at J, with 15 bases between the two ends. This CDR3 contains 16 residues. CDR3 loop: CASSQFLAKSTDTQYF. CDR3 DNA: TGCGCCAGCAGCCAGTTTCTAGCGAAGAGCACAGATACGCAGTATTTT.

There are many counts of this clonotype. This chain joins TRBV9 and TRBJ2-7, with a possible D match to TRBD1 (6 bases). The CDR3 length is 16 residues. V lost 5 bases and J 5 bases, leaving 23 bases between the germline ends. Germline CDR1 SGDLS, CDR2 YYNGEE. The DNA for the CDR3 is TGTGCCAGCAGTCCCAAGTCCCCAGGGGCTTCCCACGAGCAGTACTTC. Protein: CASSPKSPGASHEQYF. The entire variable domain, with the rest obtained from reference TRBV9 and TRBJ2-7, is as follows: DSGVTQTPKHLITATGQRVTLRCSPRSGDLSVYWYQQSLDQGLQFLIQYYNGEERAKGNILERFSAQQFPDLHSELNLSSLELGDSALYFCASSPKSPGASHEQYFGPGTRLTVT.